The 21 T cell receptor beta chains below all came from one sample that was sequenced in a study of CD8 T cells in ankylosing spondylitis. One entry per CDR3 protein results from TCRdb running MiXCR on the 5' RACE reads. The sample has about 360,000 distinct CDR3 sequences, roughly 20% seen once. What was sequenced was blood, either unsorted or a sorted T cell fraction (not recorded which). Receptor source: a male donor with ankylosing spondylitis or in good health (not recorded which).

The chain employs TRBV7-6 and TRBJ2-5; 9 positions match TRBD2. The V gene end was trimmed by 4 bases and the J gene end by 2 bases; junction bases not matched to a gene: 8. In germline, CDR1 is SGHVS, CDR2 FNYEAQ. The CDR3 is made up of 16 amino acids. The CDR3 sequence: CASSSGSGGLQETQYF. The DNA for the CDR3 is TGTGCCAGCAGCTCGGGTAGCGGGGGTCTTCAAGAGACCCAGTACTTC.

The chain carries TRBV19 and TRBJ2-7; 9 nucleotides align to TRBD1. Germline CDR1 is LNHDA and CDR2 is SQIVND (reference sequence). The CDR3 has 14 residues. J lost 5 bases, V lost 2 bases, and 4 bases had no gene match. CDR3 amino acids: CASSIRDRAHEQYF. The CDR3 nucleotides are TGTGCCAGTAGTATACGGGACAGGGCTCACGAGCAGTACTTC.

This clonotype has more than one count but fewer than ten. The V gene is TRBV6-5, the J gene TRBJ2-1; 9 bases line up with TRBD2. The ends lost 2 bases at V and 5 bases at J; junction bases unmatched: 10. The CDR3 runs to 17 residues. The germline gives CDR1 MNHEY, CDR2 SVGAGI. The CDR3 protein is CASSYPPERGVHNEQFF. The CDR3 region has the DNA TGTGCCAGCAGTTACCCCCCCGAGCGGGGGGTTCACAATGAGCAGTTCTTC.

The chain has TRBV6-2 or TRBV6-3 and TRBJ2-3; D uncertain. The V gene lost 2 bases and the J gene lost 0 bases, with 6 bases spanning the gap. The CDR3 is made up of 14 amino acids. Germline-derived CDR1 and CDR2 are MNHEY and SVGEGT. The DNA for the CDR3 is TGTGCCAGCAGTTACCCGCAGAGCACAGATACGCAGTATTTT. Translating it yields CASSYPQSTDTQYF.

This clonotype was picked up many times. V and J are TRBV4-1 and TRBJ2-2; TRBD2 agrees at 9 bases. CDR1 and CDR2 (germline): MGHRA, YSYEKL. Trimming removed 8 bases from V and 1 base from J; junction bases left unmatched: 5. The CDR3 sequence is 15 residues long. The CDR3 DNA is TGCGCCAGCCGTCCTAGCGGGGAGAACACCGGGGAGCTGTTTTTT. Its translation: CASRPSGENTGELFF.

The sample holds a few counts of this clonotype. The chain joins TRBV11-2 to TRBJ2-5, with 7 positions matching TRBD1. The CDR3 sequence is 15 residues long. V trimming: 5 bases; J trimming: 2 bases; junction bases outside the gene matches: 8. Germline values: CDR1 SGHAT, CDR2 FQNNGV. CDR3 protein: CASSPDRSFQETQYF. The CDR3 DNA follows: TGTGCCAGCAGCCCGGACAGGAGCTTTCAAGAGACCCAGTACTTC.

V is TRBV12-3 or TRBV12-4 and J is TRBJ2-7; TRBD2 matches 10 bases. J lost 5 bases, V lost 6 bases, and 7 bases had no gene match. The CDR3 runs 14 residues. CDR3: CASRSGLAKDEQYF. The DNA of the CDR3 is TGTGCCAGCAGATCGGGACTAGCGAAGGACGAGCAGTACTTC.

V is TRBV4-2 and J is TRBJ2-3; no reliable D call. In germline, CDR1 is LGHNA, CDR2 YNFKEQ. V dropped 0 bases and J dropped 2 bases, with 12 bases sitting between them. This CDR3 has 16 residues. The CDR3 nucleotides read TGTGCCAGCAGCCAAGAAGGGCGCGGCAACACAGATACGCAGTATTTT. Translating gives CASSQEGRGNTDTQYF.

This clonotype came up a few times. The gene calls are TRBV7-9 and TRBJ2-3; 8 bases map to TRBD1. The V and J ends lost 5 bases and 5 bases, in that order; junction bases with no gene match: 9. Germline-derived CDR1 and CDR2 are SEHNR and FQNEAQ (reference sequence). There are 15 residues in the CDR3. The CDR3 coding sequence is TGTGCCAGCAGCATTGCTCCAGGGACAGGAGATACGCAGTATTTT. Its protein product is CASSIAPGTGDTQYF.

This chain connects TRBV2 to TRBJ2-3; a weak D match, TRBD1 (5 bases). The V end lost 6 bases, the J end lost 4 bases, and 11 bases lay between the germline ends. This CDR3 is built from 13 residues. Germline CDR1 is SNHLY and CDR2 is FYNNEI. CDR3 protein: CASRGRAADTQYF. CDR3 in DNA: TGTGCCAGCAGAGGCAGGGCCGCAGATACGCAGTATTTT.

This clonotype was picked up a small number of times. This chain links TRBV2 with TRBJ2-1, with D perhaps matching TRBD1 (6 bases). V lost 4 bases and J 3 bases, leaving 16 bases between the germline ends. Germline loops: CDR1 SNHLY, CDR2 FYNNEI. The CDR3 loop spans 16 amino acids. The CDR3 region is CASSGDIHGDYNEQFF. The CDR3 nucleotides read TGTGCCAGCAGTGGGGACATTCATGGGGACTACAATGAGCAGTTCTTC.

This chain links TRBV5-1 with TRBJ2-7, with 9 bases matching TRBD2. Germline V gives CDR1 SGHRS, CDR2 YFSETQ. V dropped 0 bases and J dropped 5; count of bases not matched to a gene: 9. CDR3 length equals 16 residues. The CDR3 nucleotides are TGCGCCAGCAGCTTGGCCAATTCCGGACTAGCGAACGAGCAGTACTTC. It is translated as CASSLANSGLANEQYF. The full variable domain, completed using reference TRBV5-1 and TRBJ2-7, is KAGVTQTPRYLIKTRGQQVTLSCSPISGHRSVSWYQQTPGQGLQFLFEYFSETQRNKGNFPGRFSGRQFSNSRSEMNVSTLELGDSALYLCASSLANSGLANEQYFGPGTRLTVT.

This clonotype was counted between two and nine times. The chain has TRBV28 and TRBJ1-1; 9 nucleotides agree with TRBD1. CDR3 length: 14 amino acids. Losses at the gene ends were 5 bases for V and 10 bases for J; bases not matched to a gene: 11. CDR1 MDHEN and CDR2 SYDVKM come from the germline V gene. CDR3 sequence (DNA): TGTGCCAGCAGTAACTCCCGGACAGGGGCGGGAGCTTTCTTT. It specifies CASSNSRTGAGAFF.

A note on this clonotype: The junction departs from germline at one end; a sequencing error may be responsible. CDR3 nucleotides: TGTGCCAGCGGCTTAGTCGGGAACACCGGGGAGCTGTTTTTT. Its translation is CASGLVGNTGELFF. The V gene is TRBV7-3, the J gene TRBJ2-2; D gene ambiguous. From germline, CDR1 is SGHTA and CDR2 FQGTGA. This CDR3 comprises 14 residues.

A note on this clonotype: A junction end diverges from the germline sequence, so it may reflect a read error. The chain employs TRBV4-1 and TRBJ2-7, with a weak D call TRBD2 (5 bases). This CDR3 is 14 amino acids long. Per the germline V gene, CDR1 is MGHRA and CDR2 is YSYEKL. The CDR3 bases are TGCGCCAGCAGCCAAGTCGAGGGCTCCCACGAGCAGTACTTC. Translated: CASSQVEGSHEQYF.

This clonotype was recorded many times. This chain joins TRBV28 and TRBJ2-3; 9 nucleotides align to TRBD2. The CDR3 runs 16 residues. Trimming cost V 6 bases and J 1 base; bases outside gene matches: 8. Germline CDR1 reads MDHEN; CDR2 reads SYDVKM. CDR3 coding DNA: TGTGCCAGCAGGCCCACTCAGCGGGGGGGCACAGATACGCAGTATTTT. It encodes CASRPTQRGGTDTQYF. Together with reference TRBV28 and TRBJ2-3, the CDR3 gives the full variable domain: DVKVTQSSRYLVKRTGEKVFLECVQDMDHENMFWYRQDPGLGLRLIYFSYDVKMKEKGDIPEGYSVSREKKERFSLILESASTNQTSMYLCASRPTQRGGTDTQYFGPGTRLTVL.

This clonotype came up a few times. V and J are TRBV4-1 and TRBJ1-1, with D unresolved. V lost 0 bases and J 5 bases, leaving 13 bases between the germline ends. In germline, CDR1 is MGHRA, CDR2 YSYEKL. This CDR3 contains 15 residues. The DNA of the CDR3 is TGCGCCAGCAGCCAAGATCTCGGGCTTTGGACTGAAGCTTTCTTT. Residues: CASSQDLGLWTEAFF.

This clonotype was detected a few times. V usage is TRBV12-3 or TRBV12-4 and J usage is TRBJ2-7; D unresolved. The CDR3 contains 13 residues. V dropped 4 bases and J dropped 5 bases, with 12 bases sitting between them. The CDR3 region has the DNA TGTGCCAGCAGTTGGGTCCTCGGCAACGAGCAGTACTTC. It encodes CASSWVLGNEQYF.

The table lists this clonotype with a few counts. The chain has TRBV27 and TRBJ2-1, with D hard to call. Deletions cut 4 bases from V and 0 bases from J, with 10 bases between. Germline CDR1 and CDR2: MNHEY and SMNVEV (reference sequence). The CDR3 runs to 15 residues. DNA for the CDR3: TGTGCCAGCAGTTCGGACCTAAGCTCCTACAATGAGCAGTTCTTC. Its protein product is CASSSDLSSYNEQFF.

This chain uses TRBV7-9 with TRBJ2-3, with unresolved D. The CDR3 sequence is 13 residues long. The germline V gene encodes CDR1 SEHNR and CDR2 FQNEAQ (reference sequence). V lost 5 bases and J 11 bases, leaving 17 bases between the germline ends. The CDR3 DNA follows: TGTGCCAGCAGCCCACGATTGACCCCTGGGCAGTATTTT. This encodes CASSPRLTPGQYF.

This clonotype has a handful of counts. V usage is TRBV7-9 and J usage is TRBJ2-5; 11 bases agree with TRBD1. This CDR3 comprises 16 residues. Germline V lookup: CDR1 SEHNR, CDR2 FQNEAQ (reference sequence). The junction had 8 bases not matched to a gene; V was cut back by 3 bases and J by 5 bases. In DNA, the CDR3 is TGTGCCAGCAGCTTCGGGACAGGGGGAAGTCGGGAGACCCAGTACTTC. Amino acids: CASSFGTGGSRETQYF.